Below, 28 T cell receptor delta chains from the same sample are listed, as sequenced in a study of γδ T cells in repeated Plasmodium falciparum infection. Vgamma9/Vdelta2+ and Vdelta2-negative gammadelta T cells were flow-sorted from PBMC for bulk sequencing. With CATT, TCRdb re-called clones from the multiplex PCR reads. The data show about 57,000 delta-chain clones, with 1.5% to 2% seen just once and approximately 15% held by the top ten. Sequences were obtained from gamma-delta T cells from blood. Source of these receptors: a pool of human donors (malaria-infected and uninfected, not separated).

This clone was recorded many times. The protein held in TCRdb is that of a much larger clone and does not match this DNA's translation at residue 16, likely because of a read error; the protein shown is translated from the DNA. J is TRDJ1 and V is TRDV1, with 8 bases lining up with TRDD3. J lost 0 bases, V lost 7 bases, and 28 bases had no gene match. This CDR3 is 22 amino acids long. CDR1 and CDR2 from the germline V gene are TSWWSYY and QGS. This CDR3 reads CALEAPPSHTGGRQLHTDKLIF. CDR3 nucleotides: TGTGCTCTTGAGGCCCCGCCGTCCCATACTGGGGGCCGACAACTGCACACCGATAAACTCATCTTT.

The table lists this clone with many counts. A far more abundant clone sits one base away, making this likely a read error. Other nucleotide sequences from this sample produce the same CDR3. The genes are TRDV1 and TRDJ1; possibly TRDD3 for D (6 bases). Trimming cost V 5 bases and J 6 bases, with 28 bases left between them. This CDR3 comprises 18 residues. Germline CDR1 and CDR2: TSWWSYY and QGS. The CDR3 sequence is CALGKRGGRRRSPNKLIF. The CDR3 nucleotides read TGTGCTCTTGGGAAGCGGGGGGGGAGAAGGAGATCCCCAAATAAACTCATCTTT.

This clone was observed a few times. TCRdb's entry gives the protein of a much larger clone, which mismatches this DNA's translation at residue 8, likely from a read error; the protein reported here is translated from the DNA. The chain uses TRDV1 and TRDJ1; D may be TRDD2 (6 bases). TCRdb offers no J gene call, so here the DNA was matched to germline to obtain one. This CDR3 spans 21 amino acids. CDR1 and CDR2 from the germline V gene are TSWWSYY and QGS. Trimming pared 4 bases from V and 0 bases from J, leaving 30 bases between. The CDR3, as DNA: TGTGCTCTTGGGGCCCCGGGGAGCCTTCCGTATATGGGAGTGTACACCGATAAACTCATCTTT. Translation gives CALGAPGSLPYMGVYTDKLIF.

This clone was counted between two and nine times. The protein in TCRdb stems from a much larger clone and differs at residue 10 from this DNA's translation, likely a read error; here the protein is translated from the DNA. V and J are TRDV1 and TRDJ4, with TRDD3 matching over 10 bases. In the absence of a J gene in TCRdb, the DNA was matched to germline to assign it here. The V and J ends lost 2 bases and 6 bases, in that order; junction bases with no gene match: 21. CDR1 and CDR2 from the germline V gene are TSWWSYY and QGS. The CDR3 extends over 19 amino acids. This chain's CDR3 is CALGEFHFLHTGGWVALIF. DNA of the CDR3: TGTGCTCTTGGGGAATTTCATTTCCTTCATACTGGGGGATGGGTGGCCCTGATCTTT.

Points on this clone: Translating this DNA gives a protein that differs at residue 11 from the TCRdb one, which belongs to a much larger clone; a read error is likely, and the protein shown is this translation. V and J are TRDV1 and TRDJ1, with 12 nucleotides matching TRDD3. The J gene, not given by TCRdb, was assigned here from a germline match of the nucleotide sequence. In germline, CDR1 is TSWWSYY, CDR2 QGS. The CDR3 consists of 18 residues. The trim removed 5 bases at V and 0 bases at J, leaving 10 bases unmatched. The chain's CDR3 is CALGTPGGYALHTDKLIF. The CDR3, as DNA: TGTGCTCTTGGGACCCCTGGGGGATACGCACTTCACACCGATAAACTCATCTTT.

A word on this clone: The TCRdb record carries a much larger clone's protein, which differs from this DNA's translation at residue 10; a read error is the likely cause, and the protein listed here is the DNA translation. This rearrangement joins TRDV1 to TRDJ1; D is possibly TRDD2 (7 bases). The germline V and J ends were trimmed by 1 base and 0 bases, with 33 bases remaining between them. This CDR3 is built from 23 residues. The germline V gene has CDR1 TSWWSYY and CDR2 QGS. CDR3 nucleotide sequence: TGTGCTCTTGGGGAACCGTTTCCTACTGCCGGCCTCTGGGGCTGGGGACACACCGATAAACTCATCTTT. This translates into CALGEPFPTAGLWGWGHTDKLIF.

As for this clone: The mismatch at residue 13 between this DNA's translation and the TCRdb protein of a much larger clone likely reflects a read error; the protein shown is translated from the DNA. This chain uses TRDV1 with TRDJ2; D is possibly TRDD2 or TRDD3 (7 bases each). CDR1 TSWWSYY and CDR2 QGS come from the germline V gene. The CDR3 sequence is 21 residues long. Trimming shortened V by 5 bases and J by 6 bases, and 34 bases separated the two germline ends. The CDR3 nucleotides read TGTGCTCTTGGGTTTTCCTACCTGCAAGACCTGGGGGGTACTCGGGCAGCACAACTCTTCTTT. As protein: CALGFSYLQDLGGTRAAQLFF.

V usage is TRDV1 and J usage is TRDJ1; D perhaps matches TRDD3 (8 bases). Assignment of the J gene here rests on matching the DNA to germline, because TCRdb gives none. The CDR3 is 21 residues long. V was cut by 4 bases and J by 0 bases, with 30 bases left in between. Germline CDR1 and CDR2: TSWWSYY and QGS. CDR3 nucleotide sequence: TGTGCTCTTGGGGGAAGCCTTCCTCCTAATACTGGGGGGTTGTACACCGATAAACTCATCTTT. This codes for CALGGSLPPNTGGLYTDKLIF.

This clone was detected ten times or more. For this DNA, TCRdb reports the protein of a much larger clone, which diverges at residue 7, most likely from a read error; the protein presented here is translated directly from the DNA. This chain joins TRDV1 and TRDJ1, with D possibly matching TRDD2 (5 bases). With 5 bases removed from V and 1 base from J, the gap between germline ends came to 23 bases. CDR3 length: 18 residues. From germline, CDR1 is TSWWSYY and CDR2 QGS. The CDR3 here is CALGFTFVHTYITDKLIF. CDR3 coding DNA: TGTGCTCTTGGGTTCACCTTCGTACATACTTATATCACCGATAAACTCATCTTT.

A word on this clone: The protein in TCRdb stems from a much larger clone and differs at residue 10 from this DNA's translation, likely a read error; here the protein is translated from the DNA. CDR3 in amino acids: CALGSLPRGPTGGYAFPPYTDKLIF. Written as DNA, the CDR3 is TGTGCTCTTGGGAGCCTTCCGCGAGGCCCTACTGGGGGATACGCGTTTCCCCCGTACACCGATAAACTCATCTTT. The J gene is TRDJ1, the V gene TRDV1; TRDD3 aligns across 13 bases. No J gene was available from TCRdb, and it was assigned here by a germline match of the DNA. Germline-derived CDR1 and CDR2 are TSWWSYY and QGS. The CDR3 totals 25 residues. Trimming at V came to 5 bases and at J to 0 bases, leaving 30 bases not matched to a gene.

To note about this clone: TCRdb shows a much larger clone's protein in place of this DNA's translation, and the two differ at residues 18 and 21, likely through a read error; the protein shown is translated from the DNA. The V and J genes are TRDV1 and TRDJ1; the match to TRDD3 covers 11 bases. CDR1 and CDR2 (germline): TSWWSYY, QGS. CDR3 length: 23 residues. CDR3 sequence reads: CALGEPQSFPPNWGIAPTDKPIF. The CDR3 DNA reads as TGTGCTCTTGGGGAACCGCAATCCTTCCCTCCAAACTGGGGGATAGCCCCCACCGATAAACCCATCTTT.

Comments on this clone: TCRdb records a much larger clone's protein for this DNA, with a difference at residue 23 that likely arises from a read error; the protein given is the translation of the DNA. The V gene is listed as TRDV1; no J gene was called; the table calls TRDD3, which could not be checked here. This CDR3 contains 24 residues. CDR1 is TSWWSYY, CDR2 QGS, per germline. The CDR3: CALGKNFGVAVRYLLAGETDKLTF. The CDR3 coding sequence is TGTGCTCTTGGGAAAAACTTCGGGGTGGCGGTCCGCTATCTCTTGGCAGGTGAGACCGATAAACTCACCTTT.

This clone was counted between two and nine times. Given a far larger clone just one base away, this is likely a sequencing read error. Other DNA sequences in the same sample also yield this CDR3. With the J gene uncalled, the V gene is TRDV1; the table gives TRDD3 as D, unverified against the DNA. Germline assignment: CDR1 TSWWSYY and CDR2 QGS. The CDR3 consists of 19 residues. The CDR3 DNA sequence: TGTGCTCTTGTGGAGCTGCCGAGGCTGGGGTTACTAAACTACCTGAAACTCATCTTC. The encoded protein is CALVELPRLGLLNYLKLIF.

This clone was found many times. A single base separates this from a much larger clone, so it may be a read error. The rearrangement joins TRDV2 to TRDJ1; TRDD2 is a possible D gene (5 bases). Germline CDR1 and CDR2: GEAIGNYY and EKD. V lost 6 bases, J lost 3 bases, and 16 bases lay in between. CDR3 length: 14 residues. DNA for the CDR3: TGTGCCTGTTACTTCCCCTCTCTGCCCGATAAACTCATCTTT. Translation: CACYFPSLPDKLIF.

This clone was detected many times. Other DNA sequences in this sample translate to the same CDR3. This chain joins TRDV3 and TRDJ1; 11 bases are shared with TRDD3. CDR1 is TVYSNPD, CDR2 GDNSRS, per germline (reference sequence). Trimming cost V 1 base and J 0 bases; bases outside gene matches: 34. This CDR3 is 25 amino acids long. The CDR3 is CAFKRSSVPYFYWGIMSPYTDKLIF. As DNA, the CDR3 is TGTGCCTTTAAACGGTCCTCCGTACCATACTTCTACTGGGGGATAATGTCCCCGTACACCGATAAACTCATCTTT.

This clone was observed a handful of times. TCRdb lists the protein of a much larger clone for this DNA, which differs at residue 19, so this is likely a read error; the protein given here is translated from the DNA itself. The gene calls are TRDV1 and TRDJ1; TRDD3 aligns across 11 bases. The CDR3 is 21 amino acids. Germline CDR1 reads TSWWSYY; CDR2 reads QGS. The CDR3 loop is CALERVWGIQARGAYTDKFIF. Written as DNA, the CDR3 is TGTGCTCTTGAACGAGTCTGGGGGATACAGGCCCGAGGGGCTTACACCGATAAATTCATCTTT.

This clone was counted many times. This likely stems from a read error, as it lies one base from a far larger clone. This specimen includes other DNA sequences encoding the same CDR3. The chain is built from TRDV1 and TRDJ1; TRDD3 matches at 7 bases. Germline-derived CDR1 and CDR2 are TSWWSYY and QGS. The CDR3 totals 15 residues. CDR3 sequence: CALEEDGDKADKLIF. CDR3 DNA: TGTGCCCTTGAGGAGGACGGGGATAAGGCCGATAAACTCATCTTT.

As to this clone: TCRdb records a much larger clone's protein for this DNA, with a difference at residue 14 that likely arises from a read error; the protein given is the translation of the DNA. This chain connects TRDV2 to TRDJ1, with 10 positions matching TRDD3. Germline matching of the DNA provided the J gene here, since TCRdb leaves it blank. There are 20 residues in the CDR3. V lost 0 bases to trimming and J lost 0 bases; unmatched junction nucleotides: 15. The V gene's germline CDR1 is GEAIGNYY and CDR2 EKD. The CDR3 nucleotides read TGTGCCTGTGACACCGAAGACAGGTTGACTGGGGGATTGCACACCGATAAACTCATCTTT. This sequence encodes CACDTEDRLTGGLHTDKLIF.

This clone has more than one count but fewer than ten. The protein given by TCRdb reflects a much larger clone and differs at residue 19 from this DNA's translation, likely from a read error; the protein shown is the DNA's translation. The chain's CDR3 is CALGAPVGPDWGILTYTDELIF. CDR3 nucleotide sequence: TGTGCTCTTGGGGCCCCTGTTGGGCCTGACTGGGGGATATTGACGTACACCGATGAACTCATCTTT. The chain links TRDV1 to TRDJ1, with 11 bases lining up with TRDD3. The J gene, left out of TCRdb, was set here by checking the DNA against germline. This CDR3 is built from 22 residues. Germline CDR1 and CDR2: TSWWSYY and QGS.

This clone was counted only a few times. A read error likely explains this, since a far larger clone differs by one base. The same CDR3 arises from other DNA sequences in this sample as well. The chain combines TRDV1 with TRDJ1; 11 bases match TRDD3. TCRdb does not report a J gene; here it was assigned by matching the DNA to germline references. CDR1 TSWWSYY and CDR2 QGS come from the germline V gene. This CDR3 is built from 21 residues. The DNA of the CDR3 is TGTGCTCTTGGGGAAAGTATCCTACAAAACATTTGGGGGATACGCGCCGACAAACTCATCTTT. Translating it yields CALGESILQNIWGIRADKLIF.

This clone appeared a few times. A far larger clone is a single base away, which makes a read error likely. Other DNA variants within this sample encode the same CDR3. The CDR3 loop is CALGELFFLRGIRSTDKLIF. In DNA, the CDR3 is TGTGCTCTTGGGGAACTTTTCTTCCTACGGGGGATACGATCTACCGATAAACTCATCTTT. The V call is TRDV1, the J call TRDJ1; TRDD3 agrees at 10 bases. No J gene was available from TCRdb, and it was assigned here by a germline match of the DNA. V dropped 0 bases and J dropped 2; count of bases not matched to a gene: 15. CDR1 and CDR2 from the germline V gene are TSWWSYY and QGS. The CDR3 length is 20 residues.

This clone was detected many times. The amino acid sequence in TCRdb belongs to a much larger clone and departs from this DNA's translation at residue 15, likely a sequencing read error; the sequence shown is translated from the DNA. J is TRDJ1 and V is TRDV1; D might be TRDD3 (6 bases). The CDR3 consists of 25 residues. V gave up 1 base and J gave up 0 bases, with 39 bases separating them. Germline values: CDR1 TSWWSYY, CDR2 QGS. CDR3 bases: TGTGCTCTTGGGGAACGAAGTATCAGGTACCCCATTGTGGGGGGTACGTTCGGGTACACCGATAAACTCATCTTT. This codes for CALGERSIRYPIVGGTFGYTDKLIF.

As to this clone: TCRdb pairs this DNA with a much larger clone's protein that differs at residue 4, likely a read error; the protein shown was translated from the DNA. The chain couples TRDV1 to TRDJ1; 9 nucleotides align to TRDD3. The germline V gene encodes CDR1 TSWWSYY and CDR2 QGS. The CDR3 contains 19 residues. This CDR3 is CALRERITRGIPPTDKLIF. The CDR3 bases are TGTGCTCTTAGGGAAAGGATCACTAGGGGGATACCGCCCACCGATAAACTCATCTTT.

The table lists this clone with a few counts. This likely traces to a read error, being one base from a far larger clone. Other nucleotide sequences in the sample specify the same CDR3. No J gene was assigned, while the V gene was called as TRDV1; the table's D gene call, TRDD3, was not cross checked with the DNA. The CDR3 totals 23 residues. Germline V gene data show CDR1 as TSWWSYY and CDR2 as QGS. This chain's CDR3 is CALGERPRATLGGHTDPTDKLIF. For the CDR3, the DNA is TGTGCTCTTGGGGAACGTCCGAGGGCTACACTGGGGGGACACACCGACCCAACCGATAAGCTCATCTTT.

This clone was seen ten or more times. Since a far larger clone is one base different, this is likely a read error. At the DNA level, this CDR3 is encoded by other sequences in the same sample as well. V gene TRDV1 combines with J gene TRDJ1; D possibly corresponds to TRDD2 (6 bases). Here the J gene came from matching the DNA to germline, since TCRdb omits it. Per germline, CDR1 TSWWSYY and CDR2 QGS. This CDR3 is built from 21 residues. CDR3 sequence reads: CALGVQGWLLLRTSYTDKLIF. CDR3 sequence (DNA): TGTGCTCTCGGGGTTCAAGGGTGGCTCCTACTTCGTACTTCGTACACCGATAAACTCATCTTT.

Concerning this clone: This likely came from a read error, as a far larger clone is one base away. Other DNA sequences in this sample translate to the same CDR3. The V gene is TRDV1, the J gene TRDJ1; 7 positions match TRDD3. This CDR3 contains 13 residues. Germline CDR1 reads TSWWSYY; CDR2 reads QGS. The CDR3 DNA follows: TGTGCTCTCGGGGAACACTGGGGCCTTAAACTCATCTTT. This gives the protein CALGEHWGLKLIF.

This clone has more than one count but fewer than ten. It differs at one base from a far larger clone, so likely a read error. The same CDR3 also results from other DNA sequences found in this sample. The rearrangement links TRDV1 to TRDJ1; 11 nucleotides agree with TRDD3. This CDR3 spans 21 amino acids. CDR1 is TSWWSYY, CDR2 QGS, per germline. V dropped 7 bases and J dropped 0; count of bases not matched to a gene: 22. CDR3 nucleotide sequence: TGTGCTCTTGAACGAGTCTGGGGGATACAGGCTCGAGGGGCTTACACCGATAAACTCATCTTT. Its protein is CALERVWGIQARGAYTDKLIF.

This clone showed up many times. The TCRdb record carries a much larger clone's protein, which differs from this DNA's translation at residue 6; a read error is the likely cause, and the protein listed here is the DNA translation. The CDR3 loop reads CAFSTSAYTDKLIF. In DNA form, the CDR3 reads TGTGCCTTTAGTACCTCCGCTTACACCGATAAACTCATCTTT. The gene calls are TRDV3 and TRDJ1, with D unresolved. CDR3 length: 14 amino acids. The germline V and J ends were trimmed by 0 bases and 0 bases, with 11 bases remaining between them. CDR1 TVYSNPD and CDR2 GDNSRS come from the germline V gene (reference sequence).